These T cell receptor beta chains were read from a single sample in a study of shared T cell receptors in the human thymus. The table came from immunoSEQ multiplex PCR; TCRdb's copy has only in-frame clones and leaves some out. Of 630,000 or so clones in the sample, more than 70% are singletons; the top ten hold 0.0094%. These data were likewise used in another study, on human thymus T cells.

The sequenced sample consisted of thymocytes. The receptors derive from a boy younger than two with a congenital heart defect. Each CDR3 is given with its conserved first and last residue.

v_gene	j_gene	CDR3aa
TRBV13	TRBJ2-1	CASSYTYNEQFF
TRBV6-1	TRBJ2-1	CASSVPLAGGPTGYNEQFF
TRBV9	TRBJ2-1	CASSYPSEVSYNEQFF
TRBV2	TRBJ1-1	CASVRTGFEAFF
TRBV7-9	TRBJ2-7	CASSLEVRFHGGNEQYF
TRBV7-9	TRBJ2-7	CASRKDRAYEQYF
TRBV4-3	TRBJ2-1	CASSRAFGVGWTYNEQFF
TRBV4-3	TRBJ2-1	CASSQEAKDRVNHEQFF
TRBV5-4	TRBJ2-3	CASSLRTGEADTQYF
TRBV10-3	TRBJ2-2	CAISGAAGTGSPGELFF
TRBV2	TRBJ2-7	CASSERGDREPYEQYF
TRBV5-6	TRBJ2-7	CASSLGDSGQVSYEQYF
TRBV5-6	TRBJ2-5	CASSLRGQETQYF
TRBV27	TRBJ1-5	CASSLSGKFNQPQHF
TRBV6-5	TRBJ2-1	CASSRTGGCNEQFF
TRBV19	TRBJ1-6	CASSGTGYNSPLHF
TRBV19	TRBJ1-6	CASSNTLDRDYSPLHF
TRBV19	TRBJ1-2	CASSTRTGGWYGYTF
TRBV15	TRBJ1-4	CATSSHALEKLFF
TRBV7-2	TRBJ1-2	CASSSLAGNYGYTF
TRBV18	TRBJ2-2	CASSLYRVSRNTGELFF
TRBV5-1	TRBJ2-1	CASSRGQERGNEQFF
TRBV30	TRBJ1-5	CAWSPYRQYHQPQHF
TRBV6-6	TRBJ1-6	CASSYPRVDNSPLHF
TRBV30	TRBJ1-3	CAWSVRFLQGTGNTIYF
TRBV5-4	TRBJ1-1	CASSLSREWSTEAFF
TRBV9	TRBJ2-3	CASSVRGNVPSDTQYF
TRBV2	TRBJ1-6	CASINPRPRGAYSPLHF
TRBV5-4	TRBJ1-1	CASSLAGGLTF
TRBV27	TRBJ1-6	CASSRSSYNSPLHF
TRBV6-5	TRBJ1-2	CASSYYRQGLGYGYTF
TRBV15	TRBJ2-2	CATSSRSPGELFF
TRBV4-2	TRBJ2-1	CASSQGLAGGPIYNEQFF
TRBV5-4	TRBJ2-2	CASSLGLRTGTTGELFF
TRBV14	TRBJ1-1	CASSQDRGQKNTEAFF
TRBV5-6	TRBJ1-5	CASSKGGWANQPQHF
TRBV5-4	TRBJ2-5	CASSWSAGGPSGQETQYF
TRBV29-1	TRBJ2-3	CSAGSSGLTDTQYF
TRBV6-6	TRBJ1-5	CASSYSGRGDNQPQHF
TRBV25-1	TRBJ2-3	CASSEVGRTDTQYF
TRBV18	TRBJ2-1	CASTKRDRGPNNEQFF
TRBV5-1	TRBJ2-1	CASSLACGGAGRQFF
TRBV28	TRBJ2-5	CASSLGLAGPGETQYF
TRBV4-3	TRBJ2-7	CASSQDSGRDSHEQYF
TRBV2	TRBJ2-7	CASTRQGLYEQYF
TRBV5-4	TRBJ2-7	CASSLVAHDNYEQYF
TRBV7-9	TRBJ2-5	CASSLASRGEGETQYF
TRBV15	TRBJ1-1	CATSRVAGWSAEAFF
TRBV30	TRBJ2-7	CAWSQREHSYEQYF
TRBV4-1	TRBJ2-7	CASSLQGTSGREYEQYF
TRBV7-8	TRBJ2-7	CASSPTGVHEQYF
TRBV6-1	TRBJ2-7	CASTGGPYEQYF
TRBV4-3	TRBJ2-3	CASSQSNTGIDTQYF